Shown below are 31 T cell receptor beta chains from a single sample sequenced in a study of shared clonotypes between healthy human individuals. It was CD45RO-negative cells, positively selected for CCR7, that made up naive CD8 cells, with terminally differentiated effector memory CD45RA+ cells excluded. Some clones are missing from TCRdb's copy, which holds only in-frame ones; the method was immunoSEQ multiplex PCR. The sample records 2 million to 2.5 million clones, about 95% being singletons. The source material was naive CD8+ T cells sorted from blood. The receptors were sampled from a man younger than 35 in good health.

The gene calls are TRBV29-1 and TRBJ2-5; 16 bases are shared with TRBD2. Looked up from germline, CDR1 is SQVTM and CDR2 is ANQGSEA. The CDR3 is 19 residues long. V shed 4 bases and J 4 bases; nucleotides not matched to a gene: 15. CDR3 sequence: CSVGRLKGLAGGPGETQYF. In nucleotides, the CDR3 is TGCAGCGTTGGAAGGCTGAAGGGACTAGCGGGAGGGCCGGGAGAGACCCAGTACTTC.

Note on this clone: This specimen includes other DNA sequences encoding the same CDR3. The chain uses TRBV6-5 and TRBJ1-3; D may be TRBD1 (6 bases). The CDR3 spans 14 residues. Trimming left V 0 bases short and J 8 bases short, with 11 bases between. Germline V gene data show CDR1 as MNHEY and CDR2 as SVGAGI. CDR3 in DNA: TGTGCCAGCAGTTACTCGGACAGATCGGACACCATATATTTT. Translating gives CASSYSDRSDTIYF.

The chain recombines TRBV7-8 with TRBJ1-2, with 9 bases identical to TRBD1. With 5 bases clipped from V and 4 bases from J, the junction kept 8 bases outside the gene matches. Germline assignment: CDR1 SGHVS and CDR2 FQNEAQ. The CDR3 covers 15 residues. The CDR3 loop reads CASSTTGGAGYGYTF. For the CDR3, the DNA is TGTGCCAGCAGCACCACAGGGGGCGCGGGCTATGGCTACACCTTC.

About this clone: This sample includes further DNA sequences coding for the same CDR3. CDR3 DNA sequence: TGTGCCAGCAGTGAGACAGGTTACGAGCAGTACTTC. It specifies CASSETGYEQYF. The chain is built from TRBV6-1 and TRBJ2-7; tentatively, D is TRBD1 (6 bases). Germline CDR1 MNHNS, CDR2 SASEGT. Trimming pared 3 bases from V and 4 bases from J, leaving 7 bases between. CDR3 length: 12 residues.

The CDR3 bases are TGTGCTAGTGGTTTCCCCCCACTAGGACTAGCGGACAATGAGCAGTTCTTC. Translating gives CASGFPPLGLADNEQFF. The rearrangement links TRBV12-5 to TRBJ2-1; 10 positions agree with TRBD2. Germline assignment: CDR1 LGHNT and CDR2 FRNRAP. The CDR3 extends over 17 amino acids. V was pared by 3 bases and J by 5 bases, with 10 bases of the junction left unmatched.

To note about this clone: The junction shows a germline mismatch at one end, possibly a read error. This chain links TRBV29-1 with TRBJ2-2; D unclear. Germline-derived CDR1 and CDR2 are SQVTM and ANQGSEA. The CDR3 loop spans 13 amino acids. For the CDR3, the DNA is TGCAGCGTTGAAGATGCGAACCCCGGGGAGCTGTTTTTT. Its protein product is CSVEDANPGELFF.

This sequence joins TRBV5-6 and TRBJ1-3; D gene uncertain. Germline CDR1 is SGHDT and CDR2 is YYEEEE. The CDR3 runs to 19 residues. Trimming shortened V by 0 bases and J by 0 bases, and 19 bases separated the two germline ends. This CDR3 reads CASSLARPYDSHSGNTIYF. The CDR3, as DNA: TGTGCCAGCAGCTTGGCCAGGCCATACGACTCACACTCTGGAAACACCATATATTTT.

With respect to this clone: The sample holds other DNA sequences that translate to the same CDR3. This sequence joins TRBV4-1 and TRBJ2-1, with D possibly matching TRBD1 (6 bases). CDR3 length: 14 residues. Germline V gives CDR1 MGHRA, CDR2 YSYEKL. The ends were cut back, 2 bases at V and 4 bases at J, with 9 bases in the middle. In DNA, the CDR3 is TGCGCCAGCAGCCAAAGAGACAGGTACAATGAGCAGTTCTTC. It translates to CASSQRDRYNEQFF.

The gene calls are TRBV5-6 and TRBJ1-5; D unresolved. Germline-derived CDR1 and CDR2 are SGHDT and YYEEEE. With 0 bases removed from V and 2 bases from J, the gap between germline ends came to 9 bases. The CDR3 runs to 15 residues. The CDR3 DNA reads TGTGCCAGCAGCTTGGAAGTCGAAGGCAATCAGCCCCAGCATTTT. This translates into CASSLEVEGNQPQHF.

The V call is TRBV7-9, the J call TRBJ2-7; 9 bases align to TRBD1. The CDR3 spans 17 residues. Germline V gene lookup returns CDR1 SEHNR and CDR2 FQNEAQ (reference sequence). V dropped 6 bases and J dropped 2; count of bases not matched to a gene: 14. The CDR3 bases are TGTGCCAGCAGTCCAGAAGCCGGGACAGGGCTCCCCTACGAGCAGTACTTC. Residues: CASSPEAGTGLPYEQYF.

The chain links TRBV25-1 to TRBJ1-1; possible D gene TRBD1, 5 bases. V gave up 5 bases and J gave up 1 base, with 11 bases separating them. CDR3 size: 14 residues. Germline CDR1 is MGHDK and CDR2 is SYGVNS. The CDR3 nucleotides read TGTGCCAGCAGTTTAGTAACAGGGAACACTGAAGCTTTCTTT. Translated: CASSLVTGNTEAFF.

The genes are TRBV11-2 and TRBJ2-7, with a tentative D call TRBD1 (6 bases). Germline V lookup: CDR1 SGHAT, CDR2 FQNNGV. Deletions cut 2 bases from V and 3 bases from J, with 17 bases between. This CDR3 is 16 amino acids long. The CDR3 spells CASSLSPQGGGYEQYF. The CDR3 nucleotides read TGTGCCAGCAGCTTATCCCCACAGGGTGGCGGCTACGAGCAGTACTTC.

The CDR3 DNA reads TGTGCCTGGAGTGTCCCGACAGAGATAGCCAAAAACATTCAGTACTTC. It yields the protein CAWSVPTEIAKNIQYF. V usage is TRBV30 and J usage is TRBJ2-4, with a weak D call TRBD1 (5 bases). CDR1 and CDR2 from the germline V gene are GTSNPN and SVGIG (reference sequence). This CDR3 spans 16 amino acids. With 0 bases removed from V and 0 bases from J, the gap between germline ends came to 12 bases.

The genes are TRBV7-9 and TRBJ1-2, with TRBD1 matching 10 bases. The CDR3 is made up of 14 amino acids. The V and J ends lost 5 bases and 8 bases, in that order; junction bases with no gene match: 8. From germline, CDR1 is SEHNR and CDR2 FQNEAQ (reference sequence). The CDR3 DNA is TGTGCCAGCAGCGCGACAGGGGGCCTTGAGGGCTACACCTTC. It encodes CASSATGGLEGYTF.

This chain joins TRBV27 and TRBJ2-5; 8 nucleotides align to TRBD2. CDR1 and CDR2 (germline): MNHEY, SMNVEV (reference sequence). The CDR3 is made up of 16 amino acids. V was clipped by 2 bases and J by 1 base; unmatched bases: 6. This CDR3 is CASSLTAGDFQETQYF. The CDR3 region has the DNA TGTGCCAGCAGTTTAACAGCGGGGGATTTCCAAGAGACCCAGTACTTC.

A remark on this clone: Other nucleotide sequences from this sample produce the same CDR3. The chain links TRBV19 to TRBJ1-5, with D perhaps TRBD1 (5 bases). Trimming removed 3 bases at V and 0 bases at J, with 9 bases between. The germline gives CDR1 LNHDA, CDR2 SQIVND (reference sequence). There are 15 residues in the CDR3. DNA for the CDR3: TGTGCCAGTAGTATCGGGGGGACTAGCAATCAGCCCCAGCATTTT. It specifies CASSIGGTSNQPQHF.

The chain recombines TRBV30 with TRBJ2-1, with 7 bases lining up with TRBD2. The trim removed 5 bases at V and 1 base at J, leaving 5 bases unmatched. Per the germline V gene, CDR1 is GTSNPN and CDR2 is SVGIG (reference sequence). The CDR3 is 14 amino acids. The CDR3, as DNA: TGTGCCTGGGGGGGGGAGCGGTCCTACAATGAGCAGTTCTTC. This gives the protein CAWGGERSYNEQFF.

As for this clone: At the DNA level, this CDR3 is encoded by other sequences in the same sample as well. This rearrangement joins TRBV28 to TRBJ2-5; 9 bases line up with TRBD1. Unmatched junction bases numbered 6, after V lost 6 bases and J lost 4 bases. Germline V CDR1 and CDR2: MDHEN, SYDVKM. There are 14 residues in the CDR3. The CDR3 sequence is CASRLQGAGETQYF. The CDR3 nucleotides are TGTGCCAGCAGATTACAGGGGGCGGGAGAGACCCAGTACTTC.

The rearrangement links TRBV4-1 to TRBJ1-1; no clear D gene. CDR3 size: 14 residues. Germline V gives CDR1 MGHRA, CDR2 YSYEKL. V was trimmed by 4 bases and J by 3 bases, leaving 12 bases between them. The CDR3 DNA sequence: TGCGCCAGCAGCCTGGGTACTGCGGACACTGAAGCTTTCTTT. Amino acids: CASSLGTADTEAFF.

The chain employs TRBV5-1 and TRBJ1-2; no clear D. This CDR3 contains 16 residues. V gave up 0 bases and J gave up 4 bases, with 16 bases separating them. Germline V CDR1 and CDR2: SGHRS, YFSETQ. CDR3 region: CASSLDVSNPTYGYTF. DNA for the CDR3: TGCGCCAGCAGCTTGGATGTCTCAAACCCCACCTATGGCTACACCTTC.

J is TRBJ1-5 and V is TRBV6-1; D gene unclear. The CDR3 is 13 residues long. The V gene lost 4 bases and the J gene lost 5 bases, with 9 bases spanning the gap. Germline V lookup: CDR1 MNHNS, CDR2 SASEGT. This chain's CDR3 is CASSARSDQPQHF. The CDR3 DNA sequence: TGTGCCAGCAGTGCCCGATCCGATCAGCCCCAGCATTTT.

The chain is built from TRBV5-6 and TRBJ1-2; unclear D gene. The CDR3 loop spans 17 amino acids. The germline V gene encodes CDR1 SGHDT and CDR2 YYEEEE. Trimming pared 2 bases from V and 6 bases from J, leaving 23 bases between. CDR3 DNA sequence: TGTGCCAGCAGCTTTTGGGTCGAGGTAGTAGGGTTTGATGGCTACACCTTC. Its translation is CASSFWVEVVGFDGYTF.

V is TRBV9 and J is TRBJ2-3; D ambiguous. The germline V and J ends were trimmed by 6 bases and 4 bases, with 12 bases remaining between them. The CDR3 runs to 13 residues. Per germline, CDR1 SGDLS and CDR2 YYNGEE. As DNA, the CDR3 is TGTGCCAGCACCGACGATTTAGCAGATACGCAGTATTTT. Protein: CASTDDLADTQYF.

J is TRBJ1-1 and V is TRBV10-1, with D possibly being TRBD1 (6 bases). CDR3 length: 13 amino acids. CDR1 WNHNN and CDR2 SYGVQD come from the germline V gene (reference sequence). Trimming took off 4 bases at V and 6 bases at J, with 12 bases between the two ends. CDR3 coding DNA: TGCGCCAGCAGTGTATCAGGGGCCGCTGAAGCTTTCTTT. This encodes CASSVSGAAEAFF.

The rearrangement links TRBV27 to TRBJ2-5, with 7 bases that match TRBD1. The germline CDR1 and CDR2 sequences are MNHEY and SMNVEV (reference sequence). The CDR3 has 13 amino acids. V shed 5 bases, J shed 7 bases, and the junction held 7 bases outside the gene matches. The DNA of the CDR3 is TGTGCCAGCAGTCCCCAGGGGGTCAGGACCCAGTACTTC. Translated, it gives CASSPQGVRTQYF.

The chain uses TRBV10-2 and TRBJ1-2; no firm D call. Germline V gene lookup returns CDR1 WSHSY and CDR2 SAAADI. The V and J ends lost 0 bases and 4 bases respectively, with 15 bases between them. CDR3 length: 16 residues. Here the CDR3 reads CASSESSWDYIYGYTF. CDR3 bases: TGCGCCAGCAGTGAGTCAAGTTGGGATTACATCTATGGCTACACCTTC.

Comment on this clone: The sample holds other DNA sequences that translate to the same CDR3. The chain couples TRBV11-2 to TRBJ2-7; D gene uncertain. The CDR3 length is 13 residues. CDR1 and CDR2 (germline): SGHAT, FQNNGV. V lost 1 base to trimming and J lost 1 base, with 5 bases between them. The chain's CDR3 is CASSLVGSYEQYF. For the CDR3, the DNA is TGTGCCAGCAGCTTAGTTGGGTCCTACGAGCAGTACTTC.

This clone was picked up one time. J is TRBJ2-7 and V is TRBV19; TRBD1 aligns across 11 bases. This CDR3 region has 15 residues. Germline CDR1 and CDR2: LNHDA and SQIVND (reference sequence). The V gene end was trimmed by 6 bases and the J gene end by 4 bases; junction bases not matched to a gene: 8. CDR3 region: CASSPGTGGRYEQYF. The CDR3 DNA sequence: TGTGCCAGTAGCCCCGGGACAGGGGGTCGGTACGAGCAGTACTTC.

The chain links TRBV30 to TRBJ1-5, with D possibly matching TRBD1 (6 bases). The V gene's germline CDR1 is GTSNPN and CDR2 SVGIG (reference sequence). Trimming removed 5 bases from V and 1 base from J, with 18 bases in between. CDR3 length: 16 residues. CDR3 coding DNA: TGTGCCTGGGGGACTTTAGGGGACACCAGCAATCAGCCCCAGCATTTT. Amino acid sequence: CAWGTLGDTSNQPQHF.

V is TRBV6-6 and J is TRBJ1-1, with a possible D match to TRBD1 (5 bases). Germline CDR1 is MNHNY and CDR2 is SVGAGI (reference sequence). This CDR3 spans 14 amino acids. The ends were cut back, 7 bases at V and 6 bases at J, with 18 bases in the middle. CDR3 protein: CASTRGSSSAEAFF. CDR3 DNA: TGTGCCAGCACCCGGGGGTCTTCATCGGCTGAAGCTTTCTTT.

V and J are TRBV28 and TRBJ2-2; the D gene could be TRBD1 or TRBD2 (5 bases each). Trimming removed 6 bases from V and 4 bases from J, with 15 bases in between. The CDR3 is 15 amino acids. Germline loops: CDR1 MDHEN, CDR2 SYDVKM. The CDR3 region has the DNA TGTGCCAGCAGCACCCGGGGCAGGGTCACCGGGGAGCTGTTTTTT. It specifies CASSTRGRVTGELFF. Complete variable domain (other parts from reference TRBV28 and TRBJ2-2): DVKVTQSSRYLVKRTGEKVFLECVQDMDHENMFWYRQDPGLGLRLIYFSYDVKMKEKGDIPEGYSVSREKKERFSLILESASTNQTSMYLCASSTRGRVTGELFFGEGSRLTVL.